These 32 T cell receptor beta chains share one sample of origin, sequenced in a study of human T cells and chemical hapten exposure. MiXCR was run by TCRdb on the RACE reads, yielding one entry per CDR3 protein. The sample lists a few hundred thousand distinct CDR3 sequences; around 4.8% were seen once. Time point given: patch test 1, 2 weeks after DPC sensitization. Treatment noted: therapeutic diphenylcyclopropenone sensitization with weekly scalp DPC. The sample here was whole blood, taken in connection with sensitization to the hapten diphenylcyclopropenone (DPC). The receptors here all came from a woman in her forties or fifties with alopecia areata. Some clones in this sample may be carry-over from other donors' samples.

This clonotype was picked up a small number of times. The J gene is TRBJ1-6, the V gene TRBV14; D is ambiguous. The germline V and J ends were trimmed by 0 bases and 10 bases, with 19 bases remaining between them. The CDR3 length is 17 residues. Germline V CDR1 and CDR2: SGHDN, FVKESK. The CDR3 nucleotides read TGTGCCAGCAGCCAAGATATCACGGGCAGATGGAGGTCACCCCTCCACTTT. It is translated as CASSQDITGRWRSPLHF. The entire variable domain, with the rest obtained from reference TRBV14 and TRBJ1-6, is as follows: EAGVTQFPSHSVIEKGQTVTLRCDPISGHDNLYWYRRVMGKEIKFLLHFVKESKQDESGMPNNRFLAERTGGTYSTLKVQPAELEDSGVYFCASSQDITGRWRSPLHFGNGTRLTVT.

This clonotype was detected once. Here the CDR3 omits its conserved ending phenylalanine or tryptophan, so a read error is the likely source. The CDR3 reads CARCGRGTDTQYS. The DNA for the CDR3 is TGTGCCAGATGTGGCAGGGGCACAGATACGCAGTATTCT. The chain carries TRBV5-3 and TRBJ2-3, with a weak D call TRBD1 (5 bases). TRBV5-3 is an open reading frame whose function is uncertain. Trimming took off 7 bases at V and 1 base at J, with 10 bases between the two ends. The CDR3 spans 13 residues.

The CDR3 reads CASSSLARRETQYF. DNA of the CDR3: TGTGCCAGCAGCTCCCTAGCGCGGAGAGAGACCCAGTACTTC. The V call is TRBV7-2, the J call TRBJ2-5; weak D call: TRBD2 (6 bases). The germline V and J ends were trimmed by 4 bases and 4 bases, with 13 bases remaining between them. This CDR3 is built from 14 residues. The germline gives CDR1 SGHTA, CDR2 FQGNSA.

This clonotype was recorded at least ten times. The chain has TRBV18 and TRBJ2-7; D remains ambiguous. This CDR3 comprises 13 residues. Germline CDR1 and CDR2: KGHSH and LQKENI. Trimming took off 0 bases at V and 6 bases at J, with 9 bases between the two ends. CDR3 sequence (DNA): TGTGCCAGCTCACCACCGGCTGCTACCGAGCAGTACTTC. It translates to CASSPPAATEQYF.

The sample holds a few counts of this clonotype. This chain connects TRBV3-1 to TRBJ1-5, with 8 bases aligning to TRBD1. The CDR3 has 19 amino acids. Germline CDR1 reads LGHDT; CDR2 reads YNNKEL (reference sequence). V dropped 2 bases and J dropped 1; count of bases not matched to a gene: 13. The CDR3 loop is CASSQKFPGTGKSNQPQHF. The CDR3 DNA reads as TGTGCCAGCAGCCAAAAGTTCCCCGGGACAGGTAAAAGCAATCAGCCCCAGCATTTT.

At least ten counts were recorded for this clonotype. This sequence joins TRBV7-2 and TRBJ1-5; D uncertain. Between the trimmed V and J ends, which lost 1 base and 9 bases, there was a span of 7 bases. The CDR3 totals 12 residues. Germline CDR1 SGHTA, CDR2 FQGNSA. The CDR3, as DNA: TGTGCCAGCAGCTTAGTAATAGGGCCCCAGCATTTT. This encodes CASSLVIGPQHF. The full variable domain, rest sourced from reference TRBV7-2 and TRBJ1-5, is GAGVSQSPSNKVTEKGKDVELRCDPISGHTALYWYRQSLGQGLEFLIYFQGNSAPDKSGLPSDRFSAERTGGSVSTLTIQRTQQEDSAVYLCASSLVIGPQHFGDGTRLSIL.

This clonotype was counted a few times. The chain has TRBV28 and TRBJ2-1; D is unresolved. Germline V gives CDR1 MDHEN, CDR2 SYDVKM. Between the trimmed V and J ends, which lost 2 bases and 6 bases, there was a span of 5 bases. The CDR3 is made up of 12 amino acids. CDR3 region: CASSLDPNEQFF. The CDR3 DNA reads TGTGCCAGCAGTTTAGATCCCAATGAGCAGTTCTTC.

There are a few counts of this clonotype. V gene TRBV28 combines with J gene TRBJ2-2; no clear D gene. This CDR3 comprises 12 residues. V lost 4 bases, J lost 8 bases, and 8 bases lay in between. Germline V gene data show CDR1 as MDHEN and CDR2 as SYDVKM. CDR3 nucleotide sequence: TGTGCCAGCAGTTCTCCCATGGGGGAGCTGTTTTTT. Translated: CASSSPMGELFF.

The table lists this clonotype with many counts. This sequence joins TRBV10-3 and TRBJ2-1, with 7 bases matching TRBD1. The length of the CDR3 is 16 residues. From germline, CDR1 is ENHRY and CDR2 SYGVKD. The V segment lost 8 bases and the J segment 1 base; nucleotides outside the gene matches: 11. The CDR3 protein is CAIAPNTGASYNEQFF. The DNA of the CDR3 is TGTGCCATCGCCCCCAATACAGGGGCTTCCTACAATGAGCAGTTCTTC.

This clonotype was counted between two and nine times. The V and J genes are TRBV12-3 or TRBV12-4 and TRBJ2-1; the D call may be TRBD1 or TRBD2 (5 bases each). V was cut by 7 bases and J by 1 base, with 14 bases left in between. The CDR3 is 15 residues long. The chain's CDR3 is CASIPHWGSYNEQFF. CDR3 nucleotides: TGTGCCAGCATCCCACACTGGGGGTCCTACAATGAGCAGTTCTTC.

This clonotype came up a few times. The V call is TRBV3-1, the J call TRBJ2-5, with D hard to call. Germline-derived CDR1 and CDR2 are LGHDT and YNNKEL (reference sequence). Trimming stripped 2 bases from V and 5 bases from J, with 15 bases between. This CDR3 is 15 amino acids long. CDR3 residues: CASSQLSTMGETQYF. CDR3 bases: TGTGCCAGCAGCCAACTCAGTACAATGGGGGAGACCCAGTACTTC.

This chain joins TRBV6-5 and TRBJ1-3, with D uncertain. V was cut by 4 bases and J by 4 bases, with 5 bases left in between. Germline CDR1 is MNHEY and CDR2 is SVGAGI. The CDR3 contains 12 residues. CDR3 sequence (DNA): TGTGCCAGCAGTTCGGTGGGAAACACCATATATTTT. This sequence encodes CASSSVGNTIYF.

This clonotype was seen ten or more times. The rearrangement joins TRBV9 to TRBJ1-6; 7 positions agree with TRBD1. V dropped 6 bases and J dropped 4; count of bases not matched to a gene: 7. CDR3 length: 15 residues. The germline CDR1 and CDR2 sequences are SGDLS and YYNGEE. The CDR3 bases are TGTGCCAGCACCTGGGACAGCAGTTATAATTCACCCCTCCACTTT. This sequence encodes CASTWDSSYNSPLHF.

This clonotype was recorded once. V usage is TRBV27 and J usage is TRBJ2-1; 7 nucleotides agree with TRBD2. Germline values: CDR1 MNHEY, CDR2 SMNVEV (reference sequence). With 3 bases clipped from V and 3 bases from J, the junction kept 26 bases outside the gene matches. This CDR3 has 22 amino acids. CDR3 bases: TGTGCCAGCAGTTTCGGGGTCTGGTGGGGGACTAATAAGAGGAGGTGCTACAATGAGCAGTTCTTC. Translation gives CASSFGVWWGTNKRRCYNEQFF.

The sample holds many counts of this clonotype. CDR3 sequence: CASSLSGGAGYTEAFF. The CDR3, as DNA: TGCGCCAGCAGCTTGTCGGGGGGCGCCGGATACACTGAAGCTTTCTTT. The V and J genes are TRBV5-1 and TRBJ1-1; tentative D call: TRBD1 (6 bases). The ends were cut back, 1 base at V and 3 bases at J, with 16 bases in the middle. The CDR3 has 16 amino acids. Germline lookup yields CDR1 SGHRS and CDR2 YFSETQ.

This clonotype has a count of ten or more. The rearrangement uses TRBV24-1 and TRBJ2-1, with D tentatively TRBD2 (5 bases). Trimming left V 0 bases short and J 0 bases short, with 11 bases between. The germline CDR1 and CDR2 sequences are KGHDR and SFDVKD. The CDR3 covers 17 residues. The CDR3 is CATSDLQRGSSYNEQFF. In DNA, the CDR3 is TGTGCCACCAGTGATTTGCAACGGGGATCCTCCTACAATGAGCAGTTCTTC.

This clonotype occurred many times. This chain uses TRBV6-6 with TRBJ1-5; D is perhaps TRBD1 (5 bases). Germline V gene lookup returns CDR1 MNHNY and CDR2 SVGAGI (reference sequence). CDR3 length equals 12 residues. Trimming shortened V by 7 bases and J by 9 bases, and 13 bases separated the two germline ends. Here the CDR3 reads CASTMGGRPQHF. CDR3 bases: TGTGCCAGCACCATGGGGGGACGGCCCCAGCATTTT.

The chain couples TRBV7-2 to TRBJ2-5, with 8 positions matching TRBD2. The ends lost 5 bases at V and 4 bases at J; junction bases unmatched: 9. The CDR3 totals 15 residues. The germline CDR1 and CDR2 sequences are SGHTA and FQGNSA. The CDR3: CASSPQAGGGETQYF. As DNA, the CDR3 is TGTGCCAGCAGCCCTCAGGCGGGAGGCGGAGAGACCCAGTACTTC.

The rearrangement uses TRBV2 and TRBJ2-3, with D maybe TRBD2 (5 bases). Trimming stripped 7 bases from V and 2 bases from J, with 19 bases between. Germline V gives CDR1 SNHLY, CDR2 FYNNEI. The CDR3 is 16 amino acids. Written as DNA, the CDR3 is TGTGCCAGCACCGGAGGAATCGAGCTGCACACAGATACGCAGTATTTT. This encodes CASTGGIELHTDTQYF.

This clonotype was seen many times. This CDR3 reads CASSPGLTSTDTQYF. CDR3 nucleotides: TGTGCCAGCAGCCCGGGCCTAACTAGCACAGATACGCAGTATTTT. This chain links TRBV13 with TRBJ2-3; no clear D. The CDR3 sequence is 15 residues long. Germline-derived CDR1 and CDR2 are PRHDT and FYEKMQ (reference sequence). With 5 bases removed from V and 0 bases from J, the gap between germline ends came to 12 bases.

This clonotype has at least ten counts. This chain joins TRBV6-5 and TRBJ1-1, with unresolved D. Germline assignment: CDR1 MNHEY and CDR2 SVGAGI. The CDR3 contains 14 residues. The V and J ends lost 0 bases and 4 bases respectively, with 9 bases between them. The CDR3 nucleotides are TGTGCCAGCAGTTACTCGATGGAGGGCACTGAAGCTTTCTTT. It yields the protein CASSYSMEGTEAFF.

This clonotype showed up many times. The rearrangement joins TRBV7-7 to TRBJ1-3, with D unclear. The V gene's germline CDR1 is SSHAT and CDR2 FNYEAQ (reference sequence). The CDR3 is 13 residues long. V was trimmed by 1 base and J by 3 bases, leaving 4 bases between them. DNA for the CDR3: TGTGCCAGCAGCTTAGACGTTGGAAACACCATATATTTT. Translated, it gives CASSLDVGNTIYF.

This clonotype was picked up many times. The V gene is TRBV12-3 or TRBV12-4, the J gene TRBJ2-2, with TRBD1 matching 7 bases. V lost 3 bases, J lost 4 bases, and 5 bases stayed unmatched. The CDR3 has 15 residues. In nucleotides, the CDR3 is TGTGCCAGCAGTTTGAGGGGGCCGGCCACCGGGGAGCTGTTTTTT. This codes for CASSLRGPATGELFF.

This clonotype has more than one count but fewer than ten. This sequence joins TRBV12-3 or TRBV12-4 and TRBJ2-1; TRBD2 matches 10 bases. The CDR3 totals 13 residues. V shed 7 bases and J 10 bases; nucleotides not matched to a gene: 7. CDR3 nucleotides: TGTGCCAGCAAACGAACTAGCGGGGAAGAGCAGTTCTTC. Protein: CASKRTSGEEQFF.

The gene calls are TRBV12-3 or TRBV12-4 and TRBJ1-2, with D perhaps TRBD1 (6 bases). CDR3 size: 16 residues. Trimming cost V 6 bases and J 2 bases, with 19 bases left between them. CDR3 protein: CASREASGTLNYGYTF. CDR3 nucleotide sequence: TGTGCCAGCAGAGAAGCCTCCGGGACACTCAACTATGGCTACACCTTC.

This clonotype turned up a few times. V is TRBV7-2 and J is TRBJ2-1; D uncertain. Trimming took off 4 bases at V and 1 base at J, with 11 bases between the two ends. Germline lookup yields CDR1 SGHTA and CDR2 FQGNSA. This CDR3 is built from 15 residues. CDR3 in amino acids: CASSYALRSYNEQFF. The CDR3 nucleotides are TGTGCCAGCAGCTACGCCTTACGATCCTACAATGAGCAGTTCTTC.

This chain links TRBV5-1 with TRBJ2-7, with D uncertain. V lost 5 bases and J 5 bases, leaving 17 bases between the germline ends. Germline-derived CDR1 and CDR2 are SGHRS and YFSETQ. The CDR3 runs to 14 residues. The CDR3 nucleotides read TGCGCCAGCAGTCCCGAGCCAATCGGGCACGAGCAGTACTTC. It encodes CASSPEPIGHEQYF.

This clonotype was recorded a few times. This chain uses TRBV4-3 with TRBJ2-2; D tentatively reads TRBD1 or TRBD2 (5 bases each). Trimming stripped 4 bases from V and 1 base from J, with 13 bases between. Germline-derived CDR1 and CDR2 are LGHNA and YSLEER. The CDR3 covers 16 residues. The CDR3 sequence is CASSPDGTENTGELFF. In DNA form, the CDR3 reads TGCGCCAGCAGCCCGGATGGGACGGAGAACACCGGGGAGCTGTTTTTT.

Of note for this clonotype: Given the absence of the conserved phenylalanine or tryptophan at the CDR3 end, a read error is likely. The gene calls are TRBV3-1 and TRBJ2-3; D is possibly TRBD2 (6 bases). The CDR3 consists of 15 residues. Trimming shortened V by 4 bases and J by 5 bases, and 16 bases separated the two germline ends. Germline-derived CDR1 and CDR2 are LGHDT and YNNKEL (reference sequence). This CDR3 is CASSLFGDSQDTQYL. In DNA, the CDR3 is TGTGCCAGCAGCCTCTTCGGGGACTCACAAGATACGCAGTATCTT.

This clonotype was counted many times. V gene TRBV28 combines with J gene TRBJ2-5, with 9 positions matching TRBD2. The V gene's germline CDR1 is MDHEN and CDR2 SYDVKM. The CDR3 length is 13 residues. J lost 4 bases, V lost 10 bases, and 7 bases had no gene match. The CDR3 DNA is TGTGCCACCTCCTTAGCGGGAGTAGAGACCCAGTACTTC. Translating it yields CATSLAGVETQYF.

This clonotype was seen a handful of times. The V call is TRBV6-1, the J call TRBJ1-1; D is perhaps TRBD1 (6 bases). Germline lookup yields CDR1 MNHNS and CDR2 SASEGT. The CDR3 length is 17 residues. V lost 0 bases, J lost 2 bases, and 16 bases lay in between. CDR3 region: CASSEAQAQGLNTEAFF. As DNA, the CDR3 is TGTGCCAGCAGTGAAGCTCAGGCCCAGGGGCTAAACACTGAAGCTTTCTTT.

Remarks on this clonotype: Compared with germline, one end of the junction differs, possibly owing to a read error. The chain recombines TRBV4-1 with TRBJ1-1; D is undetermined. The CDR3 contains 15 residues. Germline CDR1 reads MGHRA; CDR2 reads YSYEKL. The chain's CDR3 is CVSSQPYTENTEAFF. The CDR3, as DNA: TGCGTCAGCAGCCAACCCTACACAGAGAACACTGAAGCTTTCTTT.